Presented here are 26 T cell receptor beta chains from one specimen sequenced in a study of technical replicates of blood from a few donors. Assay: immunoSEQ multiplex PCR; the TCRdb copy retains only in-frame clones and omits some. The sample lists some 80,000 clones, 90% to 97% seen once, with roughly 0.4% in the top ten. Sequenced material: T cells isolated from PBMCs. These receptor sequences come from a human donor in good health.

The rearrangement links TRBV4-1 to TRBJ2-2, with D perhaps matching TRBD1 (6 bases). Germline V gives CDR1 MGHRA, CDR2 YSYEKL. The CDR3 has 19 amino acids. Trimming left V 3 bases short and J 0 bases short, with 20 bases between. This CDR3 is CASSQRTGQPNPNTGELFF. The DNA of the CDR3 is TGCGCCAGCAGCCAGCGAACCGGACAGCCTAATCCGAACACCGGGGAGCTGTTTTTT.

V gene TRBV11-3 combines with J gene TRBJ2-7; 9 bases line up with TRBD1. V shed 5 bases, J shed 4 bases, and the junction held 6 bases outside the gene matches. Germline V gene data show CDR1 as SGHNT and CDR2 as YENEEA. The CDR3 extends over 14 amino acids. The CDR3 loop is CASSRGQGNYEQYF. The DNA for the CDR3 is TGTGCCAGCAGCCGGGGACAGGGAAATTACGAGCAGTACTTC. The full variable domain, its missing parts supplied by reference TRBV11-3 and TRBJ2-7, is EAGVVQSPRYKIIEKKQPVAFWCNPISGHNTLYWYLQNLGQGPELLIRYENEEAVDDSQLPKDRFSAERLKGVDSTLKIQPAELGDSAVYLCASSRGQGNYEQYFGPGTRLTVT.

V and J are TRBV30 and TRBJ1-2, with TRBD1 matching 9 bases. CDR3 size: 13 residues. From germline, CDR1 is GTSNPN and CDR2 SVGIG (reference sequence). With V trimmed by 0 bases and J by 8 bases, 4 bases remained unmatched. CDR3 sequence reads: CAWSVGTGSGYTF. CDR3 DNA sequence: TGTGCCTGGAGTGTAGGGACAGGGTCCGGCTACACCTTC.

The chain employs TRBV7-3 and TRBJ2-7, with TRBD2 matching over 10 bases. The junction had 7 bases not matched to a gene; V was cut back by 1 base and J by 7 bases. Germline values: CDR1 SGHTA, CDR2 FQGTGA. CDR3 size: 15 residues. The CDR3 DNA follows: TGTGCCAGCAGCTTAAGACTAGCGGGTCCAGGGGAGCAGTACTTC. Translating gives CASSLRLAGPGEQYF.

V usage is TRBV28 and J usage is TRBJ1-2, with D uncertain. This CDR3 has 14 residues. CDR1 is MDHEN, CDR2 SYDVKM, per germline. V dropped 3 bases and J dropped 4 bases, with 12 bases sitting between them. CDR3 coding DNA: TGTGCCAGCAGTTTTTCAGTTACTACCTATGGCTACACCTTC. It translates to CASSFSVTTYGYTF.

The V and J genes are TRBV4-3 and TRBJ1-2, with TRBD1 as a possible D gene (6 bases). The V end lost 4 bases, the J end lost 5 bases, and 11 bases lay between the germline ends. The CDR3 consists of 13 residues. Germline V gives CDR1 LGHNA, CDR2 YSLEER. CDR3 sequence: CASSLSRGYGYTF. CDR3 bases: TGCGCCAGCAGCCTCTCCAGGGGATATGGCTACACCTTC.

The gene calls are TRBV6-5 and TRBJ1-5; D gene uncertain. The germline V and J ends were trimmed by 8 bases and 1 base, with 9 bases remaining between them. CDR1 is MNHEY, CDR2 SVGAGI, per germline. CDR3 length: 13 residues. CDR3 nucleotide sequence: TGTGCCAGCTCGCGGTTGAGCAATCAGCCCCAGCATTTT. This gives the protein CASSRLSNQPQHF.

CDR3 in amino acids: CASSVGGQGVNDGAFF. Here the CDR3 DNA reads TGTGCCAGCAGCGTAGGGGGACAGGGGGTTAATGATGGAGCTTTCTTT. This chain joins TRBV9 and TRBJ1-1; 11 bases are a match to TRBD1. This CDR3 spans 16 amino acids. After removal of 0 bases from V and 10 bases from J, the junction contained 11 bases not matched to a gene. Germline CDR1 and CDR2: SGDLS and YYNGEE.

The V call is TRBV7-2, the J call TRBJ2-2; 7 bases align to TRBD2. The CDR3 runs to 16 residues. Germline V gene sequence: CDR1 SGHTA, CDR2 FQGNSA. J was trimmed by 1 base and V by 3 bases; bases with no gene match: 5. The CDR3, as DNA: TGTGCCAGCAGCTTGGGGGGGACTCAGAACACCGGGGAGCTGTTTTTT. It yields the protein CASSLGGTQNTGELFF. Based on the CDR3 plus reference TRBV7-2 and TRBJ2-2, the full variable domain is GAGVSQSPSNKVTEKGKDVELRCDPISGHTALYWYRQSLGQGLEFLIYFQGNSAPDKSGLPSDRFSAERTGGSVSTLTIQRTQQEDSAVYLCASSLGGTQNTGELFFGEGSRLTVL.

Comments on this clone: The junction shows a germline mismatch at one end, possibly a read error. This chain connects TRBV7-2 to TRBJ1-1; D call uncertain. The CDR3 length is 9 residues. Looked up from germline, CDR1 is SGHTA and CDR2 is FQGNSA. CDR3 nucleotide sequence: TGTGCCAGCAGCTTACTACAGAGCTTT. Its protein is CASSLLQSF.

This clone was observed a handful of times. The chain employs TRBV30 and TRBJ1-5; D not certain. This CDR3 contains 12 residues. The germline V gene has CDR1 GTSNPN and CDR2 SVGIG (reference sequence). Trimming removed 3 bases at V and 1 base at J, with 4 bases between. CDR3 nucleotide sequence: TGTGCCTGGAGCACAAGCAATCAGCCCCAGCATTTT. This codes for CAWSTSNQPQHF.

The chain combines TRBV6-1 with TRBJ2-3, with D unclear. The CDR3 sequence is 13 residues long. Germline loops: CDR1 MNHNS, CDR2 SASEGT. Trimming shortened V by 3 bases and J by 4 bases, and 8 bases separated the two germline ends. The CDR3 nucleotides read TGTGCCAGCAGTGACCTACCCCCAGATACGCAGTATTTT. Amino acids: CASSDLPPDTQYF.

This chain links TRBV5-8 with TRBJ2-1, with TRBD2 matching 14 bases. Trimming removed 8 bases from V and 8 bases from J; junction bases left unmatched: 6. CDR1 SGHTS and CDR2 YDEGEE come from the germline V gene. The CDR3 runs to 14 residues. CDR3 sequence (DNA): TGTGCCAGTTGGTGGGGACTAGCGGGAGATGAGCAGTTCTTC. Its translation is CASWWGLAGDEQFF. Full variable domain (outside the CDR3, taken from reference TRBV5-8 and TRBJ2-1): EAGVTQSPTHLIKTRGQQATLRCSPISGHTSVYWYQQALGLGLQFLLWYDEGEERNRGNFPPRFSGRQFPNYSSELNVNALELEDSALYLCASWWGLAGDEQFFGPGTRLTVL.

CDR3 DNA: TGTGCCAGCAGTTACTCGACAGGGGGCGTCAAATACGAGCAGTACTTC. It is translated as CASSYSTGGVKYEQYF. The chain combines TRBV6-5 with TRBJ2-7; TRBD1 aligns across 10 bases. V dropped 0 bases and J dropped 4; count of bases not matched to a gene: 6. The CDR3 runs 16 residues. Germline values: CDR1 MNHEY, CDR2 SVGAGI.

The genes are TRBV4-2 and TRBJ2-1; 11 bases agree with TRBD2. V trimming: 0 bases; J trimming: 5 bases; junction bases outside the gene matches: 0. Germline V lookup: CDR1 LGHNA, CDR2 YNFKEQ. The CDR3 consists of 15 residues. The chain's CDR3 is CASSQEGLADNEQFF. The CDR3 DNA follows: TGTGCCAGCAGCCAAGAGGGACTAGCGGACAATGAGCAGTTCTTC.

The chain combines TRBV5-5 with TRBJ2-7; TRBD1 agrees at 10 bases. The CDR3 spans 18 residues. Germline-derived CDR1 and CDR2 are SGHKS and YYEKEE (reference sequence). With V trimmed by 4 bases and J by 3 bases, 16 bases remained unmatched. In DNA, the CDR3 is TGTGCCAGCAGCCTGGACAGGGGGATAAAATACGCATTCTACGAGCAGTACTTC. It codes for CASSLDRGIKYAFYEQYF.

The V call is TRBV5-1, the J call TRBJ2-7; a possible D gene is TRBD2 (6 bases). From germline, CDR1 is SGHRS and CDR2 YFSETQ. This CDR3 comprises 12 residues. Trimming shortened V by 4 bases and J by 9 bases, and 14 bases separated the two germline ends. This CDR3 reads CASSQGGVVQYF. DNA for the CDR3: TGCGCCAGCAGCCAAGGCGGGGTAGTGCAGTACTTC.

The chain combines TRBV19 with TRBJ1-2; 7 bases agree with TRBD1. V trimming: 0 bases; J trimming: 7 bases; junction bases outside the gene matches: 5. CDR3 length equals 14 residues. Germline loops: CDR1 LNHDA, CDR2 SQIVND (reference sequence). The CDR3 sequence is CASSIEPGTVGYTF. As DNA, the CDR3 is TGTGCCAGTAGTATAGAGCCGGGGACAGTTGGCTACACCTTC.

This chain uses TRBV19 with TRBJ2-1; 7 bases match TRBD2. The CDR3 is made up of 16 amino acids. CDR1 and CDR2 (germline): LNHDA, SQIVND (reference sequence). Losses at the gene ends were 3 bases for V and 3 bases for J; bases not matched to a gene: 8. The CDR3 spells CASSMVVGGRYNEQFF. The CDR3 bases are TGTGCCAGTAGTATGGTCGTGGGAGGGCGCTACAATGAGCAGTTCTTC.

This chain joins TRBV7-3 and TRBJ2-1; 11 bases map to TRBD2. Germline values: CDR1 SGHTA, CDR2 FQGTGA. This CDR3 region has 15 residues. J gave up 7 bases and V 5 bases, and 7 bases lay outside the gene matches. For the CDR3, the DNA is TGTGCCAGCAGCAGGGGACTAGCGGCAACTAATGAGCAGTTCTTC. Protein sequence: CASSRGLAATNEQFF.

This chain links TRBV9 with TRBJ2-7, with TRBD2 identical over 11 bases. Germline CDR1 and CDR2: SGDLS and YYNGEE. Trimming removed 3 bases from V and 7 bases from J; junction bases left unmatched: 6. CDR3 length: 14 residues. DNA of the CDR3: TGTGCCAGCAGCGACGGACTAGCGGGTTTGGAGCAGTACTTC. Its translation is CASSDGLAGLEQYF.

V and J are TRBV11-2 and TRBJ2-7, with a possible D match to TRBD1 (6 bases). Germline V gene lookup returns CDR1 SGHAT and CDR2 FQNNGV. The CDR3 consists of 13 residues. With 4 bases removed from V and 6 bases from J, the gap between germline ends came to 13 bases. CDR3 region: CASSSLTGSEQYF. In DNA, the CDR3 is TGTGCCAGCAGCTCACTAACAGGGTCCGAGCAGTACTTC.

The chain is built from TRBV2 and TRBJ1-4, with 10 bases aligning to TRBD1. This CDR3 spans 14 amino acids. The germline V gene encodes CDR1 SNHLY and CDR2 FYNNEI. After removal of 4 bases from V and 10 bases from J, the junction contained 6 bases not matched to a gene. CDR3 DNA sequence: TGTGCCAGCAGTGCAGCCGGGACAGGGGCAAAACTGTTTTTT. Translated, it gives CASSAAGTGAKLFF. The full variable domain, with the rest looked up from reference TRBV2 and TRBJ1-4, is EPEVTQTPSHQVTQMGQEVILRCVPISNHLYFYWYRQILGQKVEFLVSFYNNEISEKSEIFDDQFSVERPDGSNFTLKIRSTKLEDSAMYFCASSAAGTGAKLFFGSGTQLSVL.

The V gene is TRBV29-1, the J gene TRBJ2-7, with a tentative D call TRBD2 (6 bases). From germline, CDR1 is SQVTM and CDR2 ANQGSEA. V was clipped by 4 bases and J by 8 bases, with 12 bases between them. The CDR3 totals 11 residues. In nucleotides, the CDR3 is TGCAGCGTTGGCAAAGCGGGCCAGCAGTACTTC. It is translated as CSVGKAGQQYF.

V is TRBV27 and J is TRBJ1-1; TRBD1 aligns across 9 bases. Germline CDR1 reads MNHEY; CDR2 reads SMNVEV (reference sequence). V trimming: 3 bases; J trimming: 7 bases; junction bases outside the gene matches: 6. The CDR3 extends over 14 amino acids. The CDR3 DNA follows: TGTGCCAGCAGTTTTTACAGGGGGCATGATGAAGCTTTCTTT. This sequence encodes CASSFYRGHDEAFF.

The chain combines TRBV27 with TRBJ1-1, with TRBD1 matching 8 bases. Germline V gene data show CDR1 as MNHEY and CDR2 as SMNVEV (reference sequence). The V and J ends lost 5 bases and 1 base, in that order; junction bases with no gene match: 9. The CDR3 runs 16 residues. Here the CDR3 reads CASSLSPGTGNTEAFF. CDR3 DNA: TGTGCCAGCAGTCTTTCTCCCGGGACAGGGAACACTGAAGCTTTCTTT.